This entry concerns a single T cell receptor beta chain. What it recognizes is unknown. This record comes from a study of ipilimumab plus nivolumab after autologous stem cell transplantation. Study in general: Typical patient got roughly five ipilimumab doses and seven to nine nivolumab doses (median). The DLBCL cohort had primary refractory and relapsed disease, with 18-month progression-free survival of approximately 87% and 28%.

Ipilimumab, 1 mg/kg, started 14 to 28 days after autologous transplant. Here immunoSEQ multiplex PCR was the method, and the copy in TCRdb shows in-frame clones only, minus some. The repertoire holds 22,000 or so clones, roughly 69% seen once, with 20% to 30% in the top ten. Study-level results: The authors say TCR, Treg and microbiome findings warrant further study.

Sequencing used PBMCs, obtained in a trial of ipilimumab plus nivolumab as post-transplant consolidation. The sequence was collected from a male donor with diffuse large B-cell lymphoma.

The CDR3 bases are TGTGCCAGCAGCTTACTTGCGGATTCACCCCTCCACTTT. The encoded protein is CASSLLADSPLHF. The gene calls are TRBV7-9 and TRBJ1-6, with unresolved D. Germline CDR1 is SEHNR and CDR2 is FQNEAQ (reference sequence). The CDR3 has 13 amino acids. The V gene lost 2 bases and the J gene lost 8 bases, with 7 bases spanning the gap.